The clone carrying this T cell receptor beta chain came up a few times. These data originate in a study of T-cell memory formation after mild COVID-19. Study at large: Clustering of TCRs was largely donor specific.

In germline, CDR1 is DFQATT, CDR2 SNEGSKA (reference sequence). Trimming pared 3 bases from V and 9 bases from J, leaving 12 bases between. CDR3 length equals 13 residues. Each CDR3 protein is one row after TCRdb ran MiXCR on the 5' RACE reads. Of just under 550,000 distinct CDR3 sequences detected, roughly 20% appear once; the ten largest clones hold around 13%. This clonotype was sampled from an adult woman who had mild COVID-19 (a few samples of this study predate the infection). Cell type and time point are not known. Source material: PBMCs or a T cell subset sorted from them (not recorded which). This chain joins TRBV20-1 and TRBJ1-6; D is undetermined. The CDR3 DNA follows: TGCAGTGCTAGGTACCAACAAGCTTCACCCCTCCACTTT. Its translation: CSARYQQASPLHF.